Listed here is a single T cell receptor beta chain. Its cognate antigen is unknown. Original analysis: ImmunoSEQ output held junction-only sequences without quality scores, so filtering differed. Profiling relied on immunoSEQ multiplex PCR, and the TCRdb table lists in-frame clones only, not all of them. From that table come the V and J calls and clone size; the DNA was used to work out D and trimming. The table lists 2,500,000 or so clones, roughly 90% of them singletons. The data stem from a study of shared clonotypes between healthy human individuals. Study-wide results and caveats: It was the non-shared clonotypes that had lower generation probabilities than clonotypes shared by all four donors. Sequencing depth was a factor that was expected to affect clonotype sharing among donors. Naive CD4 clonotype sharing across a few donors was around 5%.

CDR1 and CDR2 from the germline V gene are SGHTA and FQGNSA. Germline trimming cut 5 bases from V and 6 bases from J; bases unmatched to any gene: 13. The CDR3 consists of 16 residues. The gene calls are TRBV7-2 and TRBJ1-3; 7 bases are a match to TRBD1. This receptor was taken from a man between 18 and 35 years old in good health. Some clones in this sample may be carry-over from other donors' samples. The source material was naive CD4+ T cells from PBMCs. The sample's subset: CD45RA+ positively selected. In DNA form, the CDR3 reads TGTGCCAGCAGCCTATCTTTCCGGGACAGAGCAAACACCATATATTTT. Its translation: CASSLSFRDRANTIYF. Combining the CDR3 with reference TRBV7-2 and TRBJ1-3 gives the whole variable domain GAGVSQSPSNKVTEKGKDVELRCDPISGHTALYWYRQSLGQGLEFLIYFQGNSAPDKSGLPSDRFSAERTGGSVSTLTIQRTQQEDSAVYLCASSLSFRDRANTIYFGEGSWLTVV.